This TCR beta chain stems from a study of blood T cell repertoires in COVID-19. Study-wide background: Acute and convalescent COVID-19 samples came from the United States, Italy and Spain. T cells, B-cell-depleted T cells, or PBMCs provided the cDNA or gDNA that served as material.

Authors' analysis steps: Reference gene primer amplification in the assay estimated nucleated cell counts. The data were produced by immunoSEQ multiplex PCR, yet TCRdb's version contains in-frame clones alone and is incomplete. V and J calls and clone size are those listed in that table; D and trimming were worked out from the DNA. The sample holds some 110,000 clones, 81% seen once. This TCR was sampled from a man older than 75 with acute or convalescent COVID-19. Specimen: peripheral blood.

The CDR3 coding sequence is TGTGCCTGGACACAGGGTCACTCTGGAAACACCATATATTTT. The encoded protein is CAWTQGHSGNTIYF. The rearrangement uses TRBV30 and TRBJ1-3, with D perhaps TRBD1 (6 bases). CDR1 and CDR2 from the germline V gene are GTSNPN and SVGIG (reference sequence). This CDR3 has 14 amino acids. Between the trimmed V and J ends, which lost 4 bases and 0 bases, there was a span of 10 bases.